This record concerns one TCR beta chain sequence. Together with a sample-barcoded 5' primer, a J-beta primer mix was included in a second PCR lasting roughly 6 to 12 cycles. MiXCR, applied by TCRdb to the 5' RACE reads, yields one record per CDR3 protein. The sample comprises some 1.4 million distinct CDR3 sequences, roughly 45% of which are singletons, and 7% to 9% rests with the top ten. The sample comes from a study of blood T cells in healthy people across ages. Background on the study: The template switching approach captured approximately one barcoded beta molecule for every two T cells.

Total RNA extraction produced at least 5.5 micrograms (per sample) for the study. Sequenced sample: blood. This TCR came from a woman aged 18 to 35 in good health.

Here the CDR3 reads CASGLDKTKLGTSGRTDTQYF. As DNA, the CDR3 is TGTGCTAGTGGTTTGGACAAAACGAAGCTCGGGACTAGCGGGCGCACAGATACGCAGTATTTT. The chain joins TRBV12-5 to TRBJ2-3; the match to TRBD2 covers 12 bases. Germline CDR1 reads LGHNT; CDR2 reads FRNRAP. The CDR3 has 21 amino acids. After removal of 1 base from V and 1 base from J, the junction contained 15 bases not matched to a gene.